This entry concerns a single TCR beta chain. This record belongs to a study of blood T cell repertoires in COVID-19. V was pared by 3 bases and J by 4 bases, with 10 bases between. Germline-derived CDR1 and CDR2 are DFQATT and SNEGSKA (reference sequence). CDR3 length: 13 amino acids. Methods used by the authors: How many nucleated cells were present was estimated from reference gene primer amplification. Sequencing used immunoSEQ multiplex PCR; TCRdb keeps in-frame clones, though not all of them. V and J calls and clone size follow that table, whereas D and trimming were derived from the DNA. The sample records roughly 100,000 clones, almost 80% being singletons.

Sequenced: peripheral blood. The V call is TRBV20-1, the J call TRBJ1-3, with D maybe TRBD1 (6 bases). The clonotype was recovered from a man in his fifties or sixties with active or convalescent COVID-19. CDR3: CSASAGDGNTIYF. CDR3 bases: TGCAGTGCTAGTGCAGGGGACGGAAACACCATATATTTT.